Presented here are 5 T cell receptor beta chains from one specimen sequenced in a study of blood T cells in healthy people across ages. PCR was performed a second time for about 7 to 12 cycles using a sample-barcoded 5' primer and a J-beta primer mix. TCRdb re-derived calls from the 5' RACE reads in MiXCR, one entry per CDR3 protein. The sample has 1,500,000 or so distinct CDR3 sequences, less than 45% seen once. Sequencing was performed on blood. Receptor source: a woman aged 18 to 35 in good health.

The chain carries TRBV3-1 and TRBJ2-1; 9 bases align to TRBD1. There are 15 residues in the CDR3. Germline V gives CDR1 LGHDT, CDR2 YNNKEL (reference sequence). V was clipped by 1 base and J by 6 bases; unmatched bases: 4. The CDR3 reads CASSQGTGAANEQFF. The CDR3 DNA sequence: TGTGCCAGCAGCCAAGGGACAGGGGCGGCCAATGAGCAGTTCTTC.

This chain joins TRBV20-1 and TRBJ2-3, with 8 bases that match TRBD1. The CDR3 extends over 15 amino acids. Germline assignment: CDR1 DFQATT and CDR2 SNEGSKA (reference sequence). The trim removed 3 bases at V and 11 bases at J, leaving 16 bases unmatched. The CDR3 bases are TGCAGTGCTAGTATTTCGGACAGGGTACCCTCTCTGCAGTATTTT. This sequence encodes CSASISDRVPSLQYF.

Only a few counts were recorded for this clonotype. J is TRBJ2-5 and V is TRBV5-6; D possibly corresponds to TRBD2 (5 bases). CDR3 length equals 15 residues. The ends were cut back, 4 bases at V and 4 bases at J, with 17 bases in the middle. CDR1 is SGHDT and CDR2 is YYEEEE in the germline V gene. The CDR3 nucleotides read TGTGCCAGCAGCCCTGGAGTGACTACGGGAGAGACCCAGTACTTC. It yields the protein CASSPGVTTGETQYF.

In its sample, this clonotype was seen a few times. The chain combines TRBV3-1 with TRBJ2-3; 12 bases are shared with TRBD2. V was pared by 6 bases and J by 0 bases, with 4 bases of the junction left unmatched. Germline V lookup: CDR1 LGHDT, CDR2 YNNKEL (reference sequence). The length of the CDR3 is 16 residues. CDR3 in DNA: TGTGCCAGCAGACGGACTAGCGGGAAGAGCACAGATACGCAGTATTTT. It encodes CASRRTSGKSTDTQYF.

The chain combines TRBV6-5 with TRBJ2-3; TRBD2 aligns across 9 bases. The V gene's germline CDR1 is MNHEY and CDR2 SVGAGI. After removal of 6 bases from V and 10 bases from J, the junction contained 11 bases not matched to a gene. The CDR3 covers 14 residues. DNA of the CDR3: TGTGCCAGCAGCCGCGAGTGGCGGGGGGGTTCGCAGTATTTT. This sequence encodes CASSREWRGGSQYF.